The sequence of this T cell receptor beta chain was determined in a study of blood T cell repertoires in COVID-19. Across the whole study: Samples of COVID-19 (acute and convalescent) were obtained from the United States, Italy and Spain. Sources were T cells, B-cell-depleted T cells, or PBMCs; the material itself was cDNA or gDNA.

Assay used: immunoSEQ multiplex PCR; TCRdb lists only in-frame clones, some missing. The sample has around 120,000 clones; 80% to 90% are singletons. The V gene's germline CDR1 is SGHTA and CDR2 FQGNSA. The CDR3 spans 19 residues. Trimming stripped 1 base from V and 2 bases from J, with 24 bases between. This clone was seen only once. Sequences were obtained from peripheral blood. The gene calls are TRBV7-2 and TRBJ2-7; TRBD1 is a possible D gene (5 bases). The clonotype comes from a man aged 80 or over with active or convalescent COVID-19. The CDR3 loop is CASSLEAGNSWGLAYEQYF. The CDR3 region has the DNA TGTGCCAGCAGCTTAGAGGCAGGGAATTCGTGGGGATTGGCCTACGAGCAGTACTTC.